These 10 T cell receptor beta chains were all obtained from the same sample, sequenced in a study of blood T cell repertoires in COVID-19. Measured with immunoSEQ multiplex PCR; TCRdb has only the in-frame clones, and not every one. The sample lists approximately 310,000 clones, approximately 88% occurring once. The sequencing sample was made of PBMCs or T cells enriched from blood (not recorded which). These receptors were collected from a man in his fifties or sixties who had recovered from COVID-19.

The chain is built from TRBV9 and TRBJ2-2, with TRBD2 matching 8 bases. The CDR3 runs to 14 residues. Germline lookup yields CDR1 SGDLS and CDR2 YYNGEE. The ends lost 2 bases at V and 6 bases at J; junction bases unmatched: 3. CDR3 in amino acids: CASSVLGGAGELFF. DNA for the CDR3: TGTGCCAGCAGCGTCCTCGGGGGGGCCGGGGAGCTGTTTTTT.

The chain combines TRBV7-9 with TRBJ2-7, with 7 bases aligning to TRBD2. The CDR3 is made up of 16 amino acids. CDR1 SEHNR and CDR2 FQNEAQ come from the germline V gene (reference sequence). Trimming took 4 bases from V and 0 from J; bases not matched to a gene: 9. Here the CDR3 reads CASSYDGGGSSYEQYF. The CDR3 DNA is TGTGCCAGCAGCTATGACGGCGGGGGAAGCTCCTACGAGCAGTACTTC.

This rearrangement joins TRBV2 to TRBJ1-2, with D hard to call. Germline V gives CDR1 SNHLY, CDR2 FYNNEI. Between the trimmed V and J ends, which lost 3 bases and 8 bases, there was a span of 22 bases. The CDR3 sequence is 16 residues long. The CDR3 reads CASSDPSGSVLWGYTF. The CDR3 region has the DNA TGTGCCAGCAGTGACCCCAGCGGCTCGGTTTTGTGGGGCTACACCTTC.

The rearrangement joins TRBV24-1 to TRBJ2-3; 7 bases match TRBD1. CDR3 length: 17 residues. Germline V lookup: CDR1 KGHDR, CDR2 SFDVKD. V dropped 4 bases and J dropped 2; count of bases not matched to a gene: 11. CDR3 protein: CATSETRQGTFTDTQYF. CDR3 nucleotides: TGTGCCACCAGTGAAACACGACAGGGAACGTTCACAGATACGCAGTATTTT.

J is TRBJ2-5 and V is TRBV5-1; 7 bases fit TRBD1. CDR3 length: 15 amino acids. Germline-derived CDR1 and CDR2 are SGHRS and YFSETQ. V gave up 5 bases and J gave up 5 bases; unmatched junction bases: 12. The CDR3 protein is CASRITGAQDETQYF. The DNA of the CDR3 is TGCGCCAGCAGGATTACAGGGGCCCAGGACGAGACCCAGTACTTC.

The genes are TRBV5-1 and TRBJ2-5; the D is unclear. V was shortened by 1 base and J by 0 bases, with 4 bases between the two germline ends. CDR3 length: 13 residues. Germline CDR1 is SGHRS and CDR2 is YFSETQ. The CDR3 is CASSLTDQETQYF. The CDR3, as DNA: TGCGCCAGCAGCTTGACAGACCAAGAGACCCAGTACTTC.

The CDR3 region has the DNA TGTGCCAGCAGTCCATGGACAGGGGAGAGAGGACCCCAGCATTTT. Protein sequence: CASSPWTGERGPQHF. The chain combines TRBV28 with TRBJ1-5, with 9 bases aligning to TRBD1. V lost 5 bases to trimming and J lost 10 bases; unmatched junction nucleotides: 12. Germline V gives CDR1 MDHEN, CDR2 SYDVKM. CDR3 length: 15 residues.

This clone came up once. V and J are TRBV5-4 and TRBJ1-4; D gene ambiguous. Trimming left V 0 bases short and J 3 bases short, with 6 bases between. This CDR3 is built from 14 residues. Germline V CDR1 and CDR2: SGHNT, YYREEE (reference sequence). DNA for the CDR3: TGTGCCAGCAGCTTGGGTCTATCTAATGAAAAACTGTTTTTT. Its protein product is CASSLGLSNEKLFF.

J is TRBJ2-2 and V is TRBV24-1; D may be TRBD2 (5 bases). Germline V gene data show CDR1 as KGHDR and CDR2 as SFDVKD. The length of the CDR3 is 13 residues. V lost 12 bases to trimming and J lost 5 bases, with 15 bases between them. Here the CDR3 reads CAASPAGTGELFF. The CDR3, as DNA: TGTGCCGCTAGCCCCGCGGGTACCGGGGAGCTGTTTTTT.

This clone was found a few times. The chain has TRBV2 and TRBJ1-3; D unclear. Looked up from germline, CDR1 is SNHLY and CDR2 is FYNNEI. This CDR3 comprises 13 residues. V gave up 7 bases and J gave up 1 base, with 8 bases separating them. CDR3 nucleotides: TGTGCCAGCAAGCGGGGTTCTGGAAACACCATATATTTT. Translated, it gives CASKRGSGNTIYF. Filled out from reference TRBV2 and TRBJ1-3, the complete variable domain reads EPEVTQTPSHQVTQMGQEVILRCVPISNHLYFYWYRQILGQKVEFLVSFYNNEISEKSEIFDDQFSVERPDGSNFTLKIRSTKLEDSAMYFCASKRGSGNTIYFGEGSWLTVV.